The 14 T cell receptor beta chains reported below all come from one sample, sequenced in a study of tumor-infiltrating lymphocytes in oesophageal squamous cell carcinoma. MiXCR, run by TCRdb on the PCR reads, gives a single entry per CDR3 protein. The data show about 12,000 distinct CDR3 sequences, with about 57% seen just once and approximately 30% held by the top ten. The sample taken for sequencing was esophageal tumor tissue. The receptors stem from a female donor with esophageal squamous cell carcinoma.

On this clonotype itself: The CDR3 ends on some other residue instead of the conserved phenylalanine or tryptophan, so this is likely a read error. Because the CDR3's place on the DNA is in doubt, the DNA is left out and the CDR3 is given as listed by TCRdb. CDR3 sequence: CASSALIEQFFGP. The chain combines TRBV6-1 with TRBJ2-3; the listed D gene, TRBD2, was not tested against the DNA. CDR1 and CDR2 from the germline V gene are MNHNS and SASEGT. The CDR3 region is 13 residues in length, termini included.

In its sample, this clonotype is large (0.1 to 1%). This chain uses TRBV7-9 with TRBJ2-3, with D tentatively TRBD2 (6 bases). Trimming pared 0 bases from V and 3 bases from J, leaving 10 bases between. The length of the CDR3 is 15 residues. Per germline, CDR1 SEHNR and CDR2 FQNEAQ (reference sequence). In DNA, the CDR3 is TGTGCCAGCAGCTTAGCGGGAGGAAGTACAGATACGCAGTATTTT. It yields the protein CASSLAGGSTDTQYF.

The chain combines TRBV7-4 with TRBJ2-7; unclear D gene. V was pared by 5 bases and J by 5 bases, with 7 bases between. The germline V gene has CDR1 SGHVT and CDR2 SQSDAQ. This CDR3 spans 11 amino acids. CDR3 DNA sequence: TGTGCCAGCAGCCCCCAGGACGAGCAGTACTTC. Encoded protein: CASSPQDEQYF. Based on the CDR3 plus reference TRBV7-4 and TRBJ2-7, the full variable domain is GAGVSQSPRYKVAKRGRDVALRCDSISGHVTLYWYRQTLGQGSEVLTYSQSDAQRDKSGRPSGRFSAERPERSVSTLKIQRTEQGDSAVYLCASSPQDEQYFGPGTRLTVT.

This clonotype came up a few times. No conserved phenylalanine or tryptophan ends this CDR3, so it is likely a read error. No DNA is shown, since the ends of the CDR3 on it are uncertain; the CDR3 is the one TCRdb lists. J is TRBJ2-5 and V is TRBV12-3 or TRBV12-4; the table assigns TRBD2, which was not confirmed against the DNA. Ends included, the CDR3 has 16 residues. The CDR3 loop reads CASSLGRDRGGYTFGS.

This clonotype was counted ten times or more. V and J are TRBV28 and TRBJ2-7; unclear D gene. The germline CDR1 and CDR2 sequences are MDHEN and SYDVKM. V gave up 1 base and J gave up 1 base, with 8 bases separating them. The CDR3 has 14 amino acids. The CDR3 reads CASSLFPGSYEQYF. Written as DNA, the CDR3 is TGTGCCAGCAGTTTATTTCCCGGGTCCTACGAGCAGTACTTC.

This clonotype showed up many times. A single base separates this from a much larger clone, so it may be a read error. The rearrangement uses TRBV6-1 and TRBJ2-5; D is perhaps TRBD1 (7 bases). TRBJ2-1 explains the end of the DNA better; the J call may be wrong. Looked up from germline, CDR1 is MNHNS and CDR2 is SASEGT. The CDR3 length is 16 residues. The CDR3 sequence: CASTLVGGQGGETQFF. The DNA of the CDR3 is TGTGCCAGCACCCTCGTTGGGGGCCAGGGGGGAGAGACCCAGTTCTTC.

The DNA for the CDR3 is TGTGCCAGCAGCTTCGGGACTAGCGGGGTAGGAGAGACCCAGTACTTC. Translated: CASSFGTSGVGETQYF. The gene calls are TRBV7-4 and TRBJ2-7, with 13 bases aligning to TRBD2. The J call could be wrong; TRBJ2-5 is a better fit for the DNA end. CDR1 is SGHVT, CDR2 SQSDAQ, per germline. The CDR3 loop spans 16 amino acids.

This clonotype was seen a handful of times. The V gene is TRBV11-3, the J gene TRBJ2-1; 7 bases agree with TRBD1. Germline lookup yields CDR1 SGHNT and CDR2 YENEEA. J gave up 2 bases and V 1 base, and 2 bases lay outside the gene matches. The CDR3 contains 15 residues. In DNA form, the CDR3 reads TGTGCCAGCAGCTTAGCCGGGACAGCCTACAATGAGCAGTTCTTC. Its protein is CASSLAGTAYNEQFF.

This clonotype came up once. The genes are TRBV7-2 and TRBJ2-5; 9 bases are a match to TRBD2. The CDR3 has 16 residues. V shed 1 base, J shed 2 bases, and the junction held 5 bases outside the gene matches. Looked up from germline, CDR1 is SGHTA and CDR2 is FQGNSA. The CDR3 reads CASSLGLAGTQETQYF. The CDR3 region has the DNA TGTGCCAGCAGCTTAGGTCTAGCGGGAACTCAAGAGACCCAGTACTTC.

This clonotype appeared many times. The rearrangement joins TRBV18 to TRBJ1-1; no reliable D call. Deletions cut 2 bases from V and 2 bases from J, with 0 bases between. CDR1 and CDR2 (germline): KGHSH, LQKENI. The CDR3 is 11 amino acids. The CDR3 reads CASSPNTEAFF. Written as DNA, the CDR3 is TGTGCCAGCTCACCAAACACTGAAGCTTTCTTT.

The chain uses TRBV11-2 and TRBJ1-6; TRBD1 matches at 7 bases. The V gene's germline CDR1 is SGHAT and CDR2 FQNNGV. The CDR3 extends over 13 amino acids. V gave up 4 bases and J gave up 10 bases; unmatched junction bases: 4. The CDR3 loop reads CASSSQGGSPLHF. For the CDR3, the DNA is TGTGCCAGCAGCTCCCAGGGGGGCTCACCCCTCCACTTT.

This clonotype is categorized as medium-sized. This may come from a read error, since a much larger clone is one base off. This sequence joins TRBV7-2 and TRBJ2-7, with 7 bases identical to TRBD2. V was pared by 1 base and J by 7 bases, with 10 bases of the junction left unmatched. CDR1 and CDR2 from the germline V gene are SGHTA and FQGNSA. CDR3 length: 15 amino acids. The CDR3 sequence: CASSLEGGVYNEQYF. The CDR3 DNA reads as TGTGCCAGCAGCTTAGAGGGAGGGGTCTACAATGAGCAGTACTTC.

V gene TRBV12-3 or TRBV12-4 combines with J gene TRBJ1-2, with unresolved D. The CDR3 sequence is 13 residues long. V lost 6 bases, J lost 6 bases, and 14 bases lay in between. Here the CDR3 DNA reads TGTGCCAGCAGGCCAGGTGTTTCCGATGGCTACACCTTC. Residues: CASRPGVSDGYTF.

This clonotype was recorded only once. The chain's CDR3 is CASNYGLAGGYNEQFF. The DNA of the CDR3 is TGTGCCAGCAACTATGGACTAGCGGGAGGTTACAATGAGCAGTTCTTC. The chain joins TRBV12-3 or TRBV12-4 to TRBJ2-5; 14 positions match TRBD2. The J call may not be correct, given that the DNA end is closer to TRBJ2-1. The CDR3 covers 16 residues.